The rows below give T cell receptor beta chains drawn from one sample of a study of response to subunit inactivated influenza vaccine. One entry per CDR3 protein results from TCRdb running MiXCR on the RT-PCR reads. The data show a few hundred thousand distinct CDR3 sequences, 12% to 15% seen once. Source: PBMCs from blood, taken 11 to 12 days after vaccination. The receptors shown here come from a man aged 45 to 65 who received an inactivated influenza vaccine. Both conserved end residues are part of each CDR3. The order of the fields is J gene, V gene, CDR3 protein.

TRBJ2-5	TRBV28	CASSSGTVKETQYF
TRBJ2-2	TRBV20-1	CSAASGKNAGELFF
TRBJ1-6	TRBV15	CATSRDDYNSPLHF
TRBJ2-7	TRBV20-1	CSALPGTDYEQYF
TRBJ2-3	TRBV5-4	CASSFPGTIDHRVRTDTQYF
TRBJ1-1	TRBV20-1	CSARDLGGFGTEAFF
TRBJ2-4	TRBV28	CASSQPQGQNIQYF
TRBJ2-5	TRBV25-1	CASSALLAGGKETQYF
TRBJ1-2	TRBV29-1	CSVTPRTASSYGYTF
TRBJ2-1	TRBV25-1	CASLAGNEQFF
TRBJ2-2	TRBV11-2	CASSPTRSLAGELFF
TRBJ2-7	TRBV7-2	CASSKREGGEQYF
TRBJ2-1	TRBV2	CASRERERGFGEQFF
TRBJ2-1	TRBV12-3/TRBV12-4	CASRGQGAMGEQFF
TRBJ2-7	TRBV5-1	CASSKPGQSYEQYF
TRBJ2-1	TRBV4-2	CASSDYGGARNEQFF
TRBJ2-1	TRBV18	CASSPPSQNGREQFF
TRBJ2-5	TRBV20-1	CSARPPWGVETQYF
TRBJ2-7	TRBV6-5	CASSYSPLAAYEQYF
TRBJ2-1	TRBV9	CASSVGVGPSYNEQFF
TRBJ1-6	TRBV10-3	CAISDEGGNSPLHF
TRBJ1-2	TRBV7-2	CASSPHTNYGYTF
TRBJ1-5	TRBV12-3/TRBV12-4	CASSLEAGNSNQPQHF
TRBJ2-7	TRBV6-2/TRBV6-3	CASSYFSGTYEQYF
TRBJ1-6	TRBV28	CATHGVRSSYNSPLHF
TRBJ2-7	TRBV4-2	CASSQVTGGFDEQYF
TRBJ1-4	TRBV4-3	CASSQGRQGEKKKLFF
TRBJ2-5	TRBV12-3/TRBV12-4	CASSQRDQRGGQYF
TRBJ1-4	TRBV11-1	CASSDYRDRGQLATNEKLFF